These 10 T cell receptor beta chains were all obtained from the same sample, sequenced in a study of shared clonotypes between healthy human individuals. CD45RO-negative, CCR7-selected cells formed the naive CD8 fraction, which excluded terminally differentiated effector memory CD45RA+ cells. Libraries were prepared by immunoSEQ multiplex PCR; TCRdb keeps only in-frame clonotypes and omits some of them. The data hold roughly 2.1 million clones, with 93% observed a single time. Sample: naive CD8+ T cells from PBMCs. These receptors all stem from a man between 18 and 29 years old in good health. Some clones in this sample may be carry-over from other donors' samples.

This chain links TRBV10-1 with TRBJ2-3; maybe TRBD1 (5 bases). V was pared by 2 bases and J by 2 bases, with 14 bases between. The CDR3 loop spans 16 amino acids. The germline V gene has CDR1 WNHNN and CDR2 SYGVQD (reference sequence). For the CDR3, the DNA is TGCGCCAGCAGTGAGGAAGCCGGCAGGGCCACAGATACGCAGTATTTT. Its protein is CASSEEAGRATDTQYF.

J is TRBJ2-7 and V is TRBV16; the D call may be TRBD1 or TRBD2 (5 bases each). The ends were cut back, 0 bases at V and 2 bases at J, with 8 bases in the middle. The CDR3 consists of 14 residues. Germline V gene sequence: CDR1 KGHSY, CDR2 FQNENV. CDR3 residues: CASSQSRGPYEQYF. The CDR3 nucleotides read TGTGCCAGCAGCCAATCCCGGGGACCCTACGAGCAGTACTTC.

The chain couples TRBV15 to TRBJ2-1; TRBD2 matches at 7 bases. V lost 3 bases and J lost 2; bases outside the gene matches: 7. The CDR3 has 16 amino acids. Germline loops: CDR1 LNHNV, CDR2 YYDKDF (reference sequence). CDR3 protein: CATSSRAGAPYNEQFF. The CDR3 nucleotides read TGTGCCACCAGCAGTAGGGCGGGAGCCCCCTACAATGAGCAGTTCTTC.

The rearrangement links TRBV7-2 to TRBJ2-1; 8 positions match TRBD2. Trimming took 8 bases from V and 8 from J; bases not matched to a gene: 20. Germline V CDR1 and CDR2: SGHTA, FQGNSA. The CDR3 totals 17 residues. In DNA form, the CDR3 reads TGTGCCAGCGCCATCGCCGACCTTTGGACGGGAGGGGATGAGCAGTTCTTC. This encodes CASAIADLWTGGDEQFF.

Concerning this clone itself: Other DNA sequences within the sample encode an identical CDR3. DNA for the CDR3: TGTGCCAGCAGCCTCACTAGCGGGAGGATTTACGAGCAGTACTTC. It encodes CASSLTSGRIYEQYF. The rearrangement uses TRBV27 and TRBJ2-7; the match to TRBD2 covers 12 bases. The ends lost 6 bases at V and 4 bases at J; junction bases unmatched: 7. Per the germline V gene, CDR1 is MNHEY and CDR2 is SMNVEV (reference sequence). The CDR3 contains 15 residues.

The J gene is TRBJ2-3, the V gene TRBV5-1, with 9 bases matching TRBD2. Germline CDR1 reads SGHRS; CDR2 reads YFSETQ. The CDR3 is made up of 13 amino acids. V lost 4 bases to trimming and J lost 6 bases; unmatched junction nucleotides: 3. CDR3 residues: CASSPSGRDTQYF. The CDR3 DNA follows: TGCGCCAGCAGCCCAAGCGGGAGGGATACGCAGTATTTT. Drawing the rest from reference TRBV5-1 and TRBJ2-3, the complete variable domain is KAGVTQTPRYLIKTRGQQVTLSCSPISGHRSVSWYQQTPGQGLQFLFEYFSETQRNKGNFPGRFSGRQFSNSRSEMNVSTLELGDSALYLCASSPSGRDTQYFGPGTRLTVL.

This clone has only one observation. The V gene is TRBV6-5, the J gene TRBJ1-5; no firm D call. The CDR3 consists of 13 residues. The V and J ends lost 5 bases and 3 bases respectively, with 8 bases between them. Looked up from germline, CDR1 is MNHEY and CDR2 is SVGAGI. The CDR3 loop reads CASSNLPNQPQHF. The CDR3 nucleotides are TGTGCCAGCAGTAATCTACCCAATCAGCCCCAGCATTTT.

CDR3 DNA: TGTGCCAGCTCACCCAAAGGAAGTTCTGGAAACACCATATATTTT. It codes for CASSPKGSSGNTIYF. The V call is TRBV18, the J call TRBJ1-3, with no clear D. The CDR3 length is 15 residues. Per germline, CDR1 KGHSH and CDR2 LQKENI. The V gene lost 3 bases and the J gene lost 1 base, with 10 bases spanning the gap. The variable domain in full, completed from reference TRBV18 and TRBJ1-3, reads NAGVMQNPRHLVRRRGQEARLRCSPMKGHSHVYWYRQLPEEGLKFMVYLQKENIIDESGMPKERFSAEFPKEGPSILRIQQVVRGDSAAYFCASSPKGSSGNTIYFGEGSWLTVV.

The rearrangement links TRBV14 to TRBJ2-7, with D perhaps TRBD1 (6 bases). CDR3 length: 14 amino acids. Between the trimmed V and J ends, which lost 8 bases and 2 bases, there was a span of 16 bases. Germline V gives CDR1 SGHDN, CDR2 FVKESK. This CDR3 reads CASWVGQPPYEQYF. DNA of the CDR3: TGTGCCAGCTGGGTCGGACAGCCGCCCTACGAGCAGTACTTC.

The V gene is TRBV7-8, the J gene TRBJ2-1; 9 positions match TRBD1. The CDR3 runs 14 residues. Germline V gene lookup returns CDR1 SGHVS and CDR2 FQNEAQ. V gave up 7 bases and J gave up 5 bases; unmatched junction bases: 6. CDR3 region: CASIRTGENNEQFF. The CDR3 coding sequence is TGTGCCAGCATCCGGACAGGGGAGAACAATGAGCAGTTCTTC.